One and the same sample provided the 28 T cell receptor beta chains below, sequenced in a study of regulatory T cells in long-lasting Graves disease. HTBI primers from iRepertoire and Arm-PCR of CDR3 regions yielded the TCR beta libraries. TCRdb re-analysed the multiplex PCR reads in MiXCR, keeping a single row per CDR3 protein. This sample has some 430,000 distinct CDR3 sequences, with 20% to 25% found just once. Time point indicated: persistent/refractory GD, antithyroid drugs over 5 years with positive TRAb. The TCR library was made from RNA extracted from PBMCs. The sample was peripheral blood mononuclear cells (PBMCs), taken when the disease was refractory, from a patient treated with antithyroid drugs. The receptors come from a female donor with Graves disease.

The CDR3 region is CASSPRTDSPKRFQYF. CDR3 nucleotide sequence: TGTGCCAGCAGCCCACGGACAGATTCACCAAAACGTTTTCAGTACTTC. This sequence joins TRBV7-9 and TRBJ2-4; D is possibly TRBD1 (6 bases). The length of the CDR3 is 16 residues. The germline V gene encodes CDR1 SEHNR and CDR2 FQNEAQ (reference sequence). V was trimmed by 5 bases and J by 11 bases, leaving 25 bases between them.

Of note for this clonotype: A read error may be the cause here, since a much bigger clone is one base away. The rearrangement links TRBV28 to TRBJ1-1; weak D call: TRBD1 (5 bases). The CDR3 extends over 16 amino acids. The V end was cut by 5 bases, the J end by 0 bases, with 16 bases between. Germline loops: CDR1 MDHEN, CDR2 SYDVKM. The CDR3 DNA is TGTGCCAGCAGTCTTTCCCGCGACAGCCTGAACACTGAAGCTTTCTTT. Protein product: CASSLSRDSLNTEAFF.

Remarks on this clonotype: This likely came from a read error, as a far larger clone is one base away. The genes are TRBV5-1 and TRBJ1-2, with TRBD1 identical over 7 bases. CDR3 length: 13 amino acids. CDR1 and CDR2 (germline): SGHRS, YFSETQ. This chain's CDR3 is CASSRTGDYGYAF. CDR3 nucleotide sequence: TGCGCCAGCAGCCGAACAGGGGACTATGGCTACGCCTTC.

The table lists this clonotype with a few counts. This sequence joins TRBV5-6 and TRBJ1-5; D is unresolved. The germline gives CDR1 SGHDT, CDR2 YYEEEE. V lost 0 bases and J lost 3, with 4 bases in between. This CDR3 region has 13 residues. The CDR3 here is CASSLANNQPQHF. As DNA, the CDR3 is TGTGCCAGCAGCTTGGCCAACAATCAGCCCCAGCATTTT.

This clonotype was seen many times. The chain employs TRBV6-1 and TRBJ2-2; 10 nucleotides agree with TRBD2. CDR3 size: 15 residues. CDR1 and CDR2 (germline): MNHNS, SASEGT. J lost 4 bases, V lost 8 bases, and 7 bases had no gene match. The CDR3 bases are TGTGCCAGCTTGTCAAGCGGGGGGGCCACCGGGGAGCTGTTTTTT. Protein sequence: CASLSSGGATGELFF.

The V gene is TRBV30, the J gene TRBJ1-2, with 9 bases lining up with TRBD1. Germline V gene lookup returns CDR1 GTSNPN and CDR2 SVGIG (reference sequence). Trimming removed 2 bases from V and 2 bases from J; junction bases left unmatched: 12. The CDR3 is 17 residues long. In nucleotides, the CDR3 is TGTGCCTGGAGTAATGCGTTCCGGGACAGGGAAAACTATGGCTACACCTTC. Protein sequence: CAWSNAFRDRENYGYTF.

In its sample, this clonotype was seen a few times. The J gene is TRBJ2-3, the V gene TRBV12-3 or TRBV12-4, with TRBD1 matching 7 bases. CDR3 length equals 13 residues. Trimming took 5 bases from V and 3 from J; bases not matched to a gene: 2. The CDR3 spells CASSKGQTDTQYF. In nucleotides, the CDR3 is TGTGCCAGCAGTAAGGGACAGACAGATACGCAGTATTTT.

This sequence joins TRBV7-2 and TRBJ2-2; no clear D. V lost 5 bases and J 6 bases, leaving 13 bases between the germline ends. The CDR3 runs 14 residues. Germline loops: CDR1 SGHTA, CDR2 FQGNSA. CDR3 bases: TGTGCCAGCAGCCCCCCTTTGAGACCCGGGGAGCTGTTTTTT. This sequence encodes CASSPPLRPGELFF.

This clonotype was detected ten times or more. The V and J genes are TRBV19 and TRBJ2-7; 8 bases map to TRBD2. In germline, CDR1 is LNHDA, CDR2 SQIVND (reference sequence). The CDR3 contains 17 residues. The V segment lost 3 bases and the J segment 5 bases; nucleotides outside the gene matches: 15. In DNA, the CDR3 is TGTGCCAGTAGTATCACAGCGGGGGCGGAAGTATCCGACGAGCAGTACTTC. Protein sequence: CASSITAGAEVSDEQYF.

This clonotype was seen only once. CDR3 protein: CASSIAGSDCGYTF. For the CDR3, the DNA is TGTGCCAGTAGTATCGCAGGGAGCGACTGTGGCTACACCTTC. The V gene is TRBV19, the J gene TRBJ1-2, with D maybe TRBD1 (5 bases). The V and J ends lost 3 bases and 7 bases respectively, with 15 bases between them. This CDR3 is built from 14 residues. Germline CDR1 LNHDA, CDR2 SQIVND (reference sequence).

This clonotype came up many times. The chain links TRBV10-3 to TRBJ1-1; no clear D. Germline CDR1 reads ENHRY; CDR2 reads SYGVKD. Trimming pared 3 bases from V and 3 bases from J, leaving 17 bases between. CDR3 length: 16 amino acids. The CDR3 region is CAISDGRAGNDTEAFF. The CDR3 DNA is TGTGCCATCAGTGATGGGAGGGCCGGGAATGACACTGAAGCTTTCTTT.

This clonotype was picked up a small number of times. This chain joins TRBV5-1 and TRBJ1-2; 7 bases map to TRBD1. From germline, CDR1 is SGHRS and CDR2 YFSETQ. Losses at the gene ends were 6 bases for V and 4 bases for J; bases not matched to a gene: 12. The CDR3 spans 15 residues. CDR3 coding DNA: TGCGCCAGCAAGCTGAGGGACAGCTTTAGCTATGGCTACACCTTC. Protein: CASKLRDSFSYGYTF.

This clonotype has at least ten counts. J is TRBJ2-7 and V is TRBV28, with 8 bases matching TRBD1. Germline loops: CDR1 MDHEN, CDR2 SYDVKM. V gave up 4 bases and J gave up 2 bases; unmatched junction bases: 1. The CDR3 contains 13 residues. The CDR3, as DNA: TGTGCCAGCAGTTGGACAGGGACCTACGAGCAGTACTTC. This encodes CASSWTGTYEQYF.

The J gene is TRBJ2-2, the V gene TRBV11-2; 7 positions match TRBD1. Losses at the gene ends were 5 bases for V and 4 bases for J; bases not matched to a gene: 13. Per the germline V gene, CDR1 is SGHAT and CDR2 is FQNNGV. The CDR3 has 17 amino acids. CDR3 residues: CASSLPRMTGSTGELFF. The CDR3, as DNA: TGTGCCAGCAGCCTCCCAAGAATGACAGGGAGCACCGGGGAGCTGTTTTTT. Variable domain in full (rest from reference TRBV11-2 and TRBJ2-2): EAGVAQSPRYKIIEKRQSVAFWCNPISGHATLYWYQQILGQGPKLLIQFQNNGVVDDSQLPKDRFSAERLKGVDSTLKIQPAKLEDSAVYLCASSLPRMTGSTGELFFGEGSRLTVL.

This clonotype appeared many times. The chain couples TRBV7-2 to TRBJ2-5, with 8 bases fitting TRBD2. Germline loops: CDR1 SGHTA, CDR2 FQGNSA. The CDR3 is made up of 16 amino acids. J lost 5 bases, V lost 1 base, and 9 bases had no gene match. CDR3 residues: CASSLGAGGRSETQYF. The CDR3 nucleotides are TGTGCCAGCAGCTTAGGGGCGGGCGGGAGGAGCGAGACCCAGTACTTC.

The rearrangement uses TRBV12-3 or TRBV12-4 and TRBJ1-6; TRBD1 is a possible D gene (5 bases). The CDR3 extends over 16 amino acids. V lost 7 bases and J 0 bases, leaving 13 bases between the germline ends. The CDR3 is CASTSGGSSYNSPLHF. The CDR3 DNA sequence: TGTGCCAGCACCTCTGGGGGGAGCTCCTATAATTCACCCCTCCACTTT.

At least ten counts were recorded for this clonotype. The chain combines TRBV2 with TRBJ2-6; 9 nucleotides line up with TRBD1. The CDR3 spans 18 residues. CDR1 and CDR2 from the germline V gene are SNHLY and FYNNEI. V lost 6 bases, J lost 1 base, and 10 bases stayed unmatched. The CDR3 loop reads CASRTTGGVHSGANVLTF. The CDR3 region has the DNA TGTGCCAGCAGAACCACAGGGGGCGTCCATTCTGGGGCCAACGTCCTGACTTTC.

The sample holds a few counts of this clonotype. The V gene is TRBV24-1, the J gene TRBJ1-1; perhaps TRBD1 as D (5 bases). CDR3 length equals 11 residues. Deletions cut 7 bases from V and 5 bases from J, with 7 bases between. Germline CDR1 KGHDR, CDR2 SFDVKD. The CDR3 DNA reads as TGTGCCACCAGCAGGGAGACTGAAGCTTTCTTT. Its translation: CATSRETEAFF.

This clonotype was recorded many times. This chain's CDR3 is CASSAAGGNYEQYF. CDR3 in DNA: TGTGCCAGCAGTGCGGCAGGGGGAAACTACGAGCAGTACTTC. The chain couples TRBV28 to TRBJ2-7; TRBD1 matches at 7 bases. The V segment lost 5 bases and the J segment 3 bases; nucleotides outside the gene matches: 7. The germline gives CDR1 MDHEN, CDR2 SYDVKM. The CDR3 sequence is 14 residues long.

The rearrangement links TRBV19 to TRBJ2-1; 7 bases agree with TRBD2. Germline lookup yields CDR1 LNHDA and CDR2 SQIVND (reference sequence). With V trimmed by 9 bases and J by 1 base, 6 bases remained unmatched. The CDR3 sequence is 14 residues long. CDR3 loop: CASKREVSYNEQFF. CDR3 coding DNA: TGTGCCAGCAAACGGGAGGTATCCTACAATGAGCAGTTCTTC.

This clonotype was counted at least ten times. The junction does not match germline at one end; this may be a read error. V and J are TRBV11-3 and TRBJ2-7, with 8 bases matching TRBD1. Per the germline V gene, CDR1 is SGHNT and CDR2 is YENEEA. The CDR3 is 13 amino acids. In nucleotides, the CDR3 is TGTGCCAGCAGCTGGCGACCTGGACAGGGCTTAAACTTC. This codes for CASSWRPGQGLNF.

The chain recombines TRBV20-1 with TRBJ2-7; possibly TRBD1 for D (5 bases). Per germline, CDR1 DFQATT and CDR2 SNEGSKA (reference sequence). Trimming pared 5 bases from V and 5 bases from J, leaving 19 bases between. The CDR3 has 14 residues. This CDR3 is CSAQMPTVGDEQYF. The CDR3 bases are TGCAGTGCTCAAATGCCGACAGTTGGTGACGAGCAGTACTTC.

The sample holds one count of this clonotype. This rearrangement joins TRBV28 to TRBJ1-2, with D perhaps TRBD1 (5 bases). Germline CDR1 and CDR2: MDHEN and SYDVKM. The CDR3 totals 15 residues. Trimming shortened V by 3 bases and J by 6 bases, and 17 bases separated the two germline ends. The CDR3 protein is CASSFPPRGIDGYTF. CDR3 bases: TGTGCCAGCAGTTTCCCCCCGCGGGGGATAGATGGCTACACCTTC.

This chain links TRBV19 with TRBJ1-4; D is unclear. This CDR3 comprises 13 residues. CDR1 is LNHDA and CDR2 is SQIVND in the germline V gene (reference sequence). V lost 3 bases to trimming and J lost 7 bases, with 9 bases between them. The CDR3 DNA follows: TGTGCCAGTAGTATCATATTGTCTGAAAAACTGTTTTTT. Protein sequence: CASSIILSEKLFF.

This clonotype has a count of ten or more. This rearrangement joins TRBV6-1 to TRBJ1-4, with D unclear. CDR1 MNHNS and CDR2 SASEGT come from the germline V gene. There are 13 residues in the CDR3. V was trimmed by 7 bases and J by 4 bases, leaving 10 bases between them. CDR3 sequence reads: CASTSHGNEKLFF. CDR3 nucleotide sequence: TGTGCCAGCACGTCTCATGGTAATGAAAAACTGTTTTTT.

This clonotype was picked up many times. The chain combines TRBV28 with TRBJ1-2; D is undetermined. The ends were cut back, 6 bases at V and 3 bases at J, with 11 bases in the middle. The CDR3 covers 13 residues. Germline V CDR1 and CDR2: MDHEN, SYDVKM. CDR3 in DNA: TGTGCCAGCAGCGCGGGGAGGGACTATGGCTACACCTTC. This codes for CASSAGRDYGYTF.

The chain has TRBV7-9 and TRBJ2-7; D is unresolved. Germline V CDR1 and CDR2: SEHNR, FQNEAQ (reference sequence). There are 12 residues in the CDR3. V was clipped by 6 bases and J by 7 bases, with 13 bases between them. For the CDR3, the DNA is TGTGCCAGCAGTTCCGACGAGAGGGAGCAGTACTTC. The encoded protein is CASSSDEREQYF.

This clonotype was recorded at least ten times. The CDR3 here is CASRSPTGTETQYF. The CDR3 nucleotides are TGTGCCAGCAGATCCCCGACTGGGACCGAGACCCAGTACTTC. The V call is TRBV28, the J call TRBJ2-5, with D tentatively TRBD1 or TRBD2 (5 bases each). Germline values: CDR1 MDHEN, CDR2 SYDVKM. The CDR3 spans 14 residues. Trimming cost V 6 bases and J 5 bases, with 16 bases left between them.